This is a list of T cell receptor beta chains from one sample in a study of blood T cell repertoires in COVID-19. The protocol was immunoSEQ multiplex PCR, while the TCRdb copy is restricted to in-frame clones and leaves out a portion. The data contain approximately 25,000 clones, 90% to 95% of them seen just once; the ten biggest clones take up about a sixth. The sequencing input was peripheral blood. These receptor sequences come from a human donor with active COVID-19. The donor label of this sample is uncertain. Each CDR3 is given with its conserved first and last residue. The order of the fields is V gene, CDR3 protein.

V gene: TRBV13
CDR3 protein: CASSGSGYEQYF

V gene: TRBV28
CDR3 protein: CASSLFGGNTEAFF

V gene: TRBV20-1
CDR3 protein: CSARRDTEAFF

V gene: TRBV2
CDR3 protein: CASTATGGGYGYTF

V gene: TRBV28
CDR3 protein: CASMAGGLGETQYF

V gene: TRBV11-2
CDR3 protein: CASSLDGSHTEAFF

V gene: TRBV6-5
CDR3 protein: CASSLDRGEHTEAFF

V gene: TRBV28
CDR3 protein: CATQRPTANYGYTF

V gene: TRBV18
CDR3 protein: CASSTQGLSGNTIYF

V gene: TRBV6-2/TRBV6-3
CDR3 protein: CASSAGTGRAYEQYF

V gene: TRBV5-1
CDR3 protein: CASTSGGGTDTQYF

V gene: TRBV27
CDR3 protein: CASSPRGGNTIYF

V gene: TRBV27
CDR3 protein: CASRPTGPGELFF

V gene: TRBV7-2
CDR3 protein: CASSLEERANSPLHF

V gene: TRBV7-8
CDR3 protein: CASSLTGGRNTGELFF

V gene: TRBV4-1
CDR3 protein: CASSFKGEGIADTQYF

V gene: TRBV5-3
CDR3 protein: CARSLTALTEAFF

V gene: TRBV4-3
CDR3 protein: CASSQDTPLGQDFIYGYTF

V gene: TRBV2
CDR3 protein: CASSEGRGVYEQYF

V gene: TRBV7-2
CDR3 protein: CASSYGGSQPQHF

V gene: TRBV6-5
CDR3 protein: CASSRQGTARNEQYF

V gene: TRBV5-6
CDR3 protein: CASSLAGNTDTQYF

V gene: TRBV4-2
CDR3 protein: CASSQATGYRETQYF

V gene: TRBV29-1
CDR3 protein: CSVGARLGGAEQYF

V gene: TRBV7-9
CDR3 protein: CASSLAEKYEQFF

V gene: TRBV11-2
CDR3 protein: CASSNLRGKGAFF

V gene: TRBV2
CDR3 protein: CASSGSQGTARQYF

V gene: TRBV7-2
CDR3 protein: CASSLVRGNQPQHF